Below are 11 T cell receptor beta chains sequenced from a single sample in a study of blood T cells in healthy people across ages. Primers used in a second PCR of roughly 6 to 11 cycles were a sample-barcoded 5' primer and a J-beta primer mix. MiXCR was run by TCRdb on the 5' RACE reads, yielding one entry per CDR3 protein. Among about a million distinct CDR3 sequences listed, roughly 51% were seen once. Sequencing used blood. The receptor set was obtained from a woman aged 60-75 years in good health.

The chain combines TRBV11-2 with TRBJ2-3; 10 bases align to TRBD2. J was trimmed by 4 bases and V by 5 bases; bases with no gene match: 15. In germline, CDR1 is SGHAT, CDR2 FQNNGV. The CDR3 runs to 18 residues. CDR3 nucleotides: TGTGCCAGCAGCCCCCTCTCCAGACTAGCGGGCTCCCCAGATACGCAGTATTTT. Its protein product is CASSPLSRLAGSPDTQYF.

The gene calls are TRBV5-6 and TRBJ2-3; possible D gene TRBD2, 6 bases. CDR3 size: 15 residues. Looked up from germline, CDR1 is SGHDT and CDR2 is YYEEEE. The V end was cut by 1 base, the J end by 4 bases, with 13 bases between. The CDR3 reads CASSLMGGWSDTQYF. The CDR3 DNA reads TGTGCCAGCAGCTTGATGGGAGGTTGGTCAGATACGCAGTATTTT.

This clonotype was seen more than once but under ten times. V usage is TRBV4-2 and J usage is TRBJ2-3; TRBD1 or TRBD2 may be the D gene (5 bases each). The CDR3 covers 16 residues. Germline assignment: CDR1 LGHNA and CDR2 YNFKEQ. V gave up 0 bases and J gave up 1 base, with 11 bases separating them. The CDR3 DNA sequence: TGTGCCAGCAGCCAAGATTCGAGGGGTGGCACAGATACGCAGTATTTT. As protein: CASSQDSRGGTDTQYF.

The gene calls are TRBV3-1 and TRBJ2-7; the D gene is possibly TRBD2 (7 bases). Gene TRBJ2-1 matches the end of the DNA better, so the J call may be wrong. The germline CDR1 and CDR2 sequences are LGHDT and YNNKEL (reference sequence). This CDR3 is 15 amino acids long. As DNA, the CDR3 is TGTGCCAGCAGCCAAGATAGGACTAGGGGGAGCGTGCAGTTCTTC. Its protein is CASSQDRTRGSVQFF.

The chain recombines TRBV10-3 with TRBJ2-1; 14 bases align to TRBD2. V was clipped by 6 bases and J by 9 bases; unmatched bases: 13. This CDR3 is built from 17 residues. From germline, CDR1 is ENHRY and CDR2 SYGVKD. The CDR3 nucleotides are TGTGCCATCAGCGGAGGTCAGGGACTAGCGGGAGATACTGAGCAGTTCTTC. Translated, it gives CAISGGQGLAGDTEQFF.

The J gene is TRBJ1-5, the V gene TRBV12-3 or TRBV12-4; 9 bases fit TRBD1. With V trimmed by 6 bases and J by 7 bases, 7 bases remained unmatched. The CDR3 runs to 14 residues. The CDR3, as DNA: TGTGCCAGCAGGGCCACAGGGGGCGGCCAGCCCCAGCATTTT. Its translation: CASRATGGGQPQHF.

The rearrangement links TRBV12-3 or TRBV12-4 to TRBJ2-1, with 9 bases that match TRBD2. The CDR3 runs to 15 residues. Trimming at V came to 7 bases and at J to 4 bases, leaving 8 bases not matched to a gene. The CDR3 here is CASTRPGLAYNEQFF. The DNA of the CDR3 is TGTGCCAGCACTAGACCGGGACTAGCATACAATGAGCAGTTCTTC.

This clonotype has just a few counts. V is TRBV3-1 and J is TRBJ2-4; a possible D gene is TRBD2 (5 bases). V was clipped by 1 base and J by 5 bases, with 9 bases between them. The length of the CDR3 is 14 residues. From germline, CDR1 is LGHDT and CDR2 YNNKEL (reference sequence). In nucleotides, the CDR3 is TGTGCCAGCAGCCAAGTAAGCGGCGAAAACATTCAGTACTTC. Translating it yields CASSQVSGENIQYF.

The chain recombines TRBV3-1 with TRBJ2-7, with no clear D. CDR1 and CDR2 from the germline V gene are LGHDT and YNNKEL (reference sequence). The CDR3 runs to 12 residues. The germline V and J ends were trimmed by 1 base and 12 bases, with 13 bases remaining between them. In nucleotides, the CDR3 is TGTGCCAGCAGCCAAGTACAGCCCCCTCGGTACTTC. Protein sequence: CASSQVQPPRYF.

Written as DNA, the CDR3 is TGTGCCAGCAGCTTTCTAGACTGGGCGGAGACCCAGTACTTC. Translation gives CASSFLDWAETQYF. The chain combines TRBV7-9 with TRBJ2-5; D not resolved. This CDR3 region has 14 residues. The V gene's germline CDR1 is SEHNR and CDR2 FQNEAQ (reference sequence). With 3 bases removed from V and 5 bases from J, the gap between germline ends came to 13 bases.

The sample holds a few counts of this clonotype. This rearrangement joins TRBV28 to TRBJ2-5; 12 bases line up with TRBD2. This CDR3 has 19 residues. V lost 2 bases, J lost 0 bases, and 10 bases stayed unmatched. Per germline, CDR1 MDHEN and CDR2 SYDVKM. The CDR3 sequence is CASSLRVGLAGQYQETQYF. In DNA form, the CDR3 reads TGTGCCAGCAGTTTACGGGTCGGACTAGCGGGACAGTACCAAGAGACCCAGTACTTC. Full variable domain (missing parts from reference TRBV28 and TRBJ2-5): DVKVTQSSRYLVKRTGEKVFLECVQDMDHENMFWYRQDPGLGLRLIYFSYDVKMKEKGDIPEGYSVSREKKERFSLILESASTNQTSMYLCASSLRVGLAGQYQETQYFGPGTRLLVL.